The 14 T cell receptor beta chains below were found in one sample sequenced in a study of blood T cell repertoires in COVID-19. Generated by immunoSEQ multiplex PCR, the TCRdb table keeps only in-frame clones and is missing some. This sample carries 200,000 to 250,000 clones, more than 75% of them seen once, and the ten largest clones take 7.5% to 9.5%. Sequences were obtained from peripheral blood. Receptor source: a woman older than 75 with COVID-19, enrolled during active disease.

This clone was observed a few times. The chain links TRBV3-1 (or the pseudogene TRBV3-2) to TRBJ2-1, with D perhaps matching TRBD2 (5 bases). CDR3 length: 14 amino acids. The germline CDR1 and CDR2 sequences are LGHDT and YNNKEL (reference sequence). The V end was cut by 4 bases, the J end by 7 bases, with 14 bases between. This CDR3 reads CASSLGVRRNEQFF. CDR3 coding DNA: TGTGCCAGCAGCCTCGGGGTGCGGCGGAATGAGCAGTTCTTC.

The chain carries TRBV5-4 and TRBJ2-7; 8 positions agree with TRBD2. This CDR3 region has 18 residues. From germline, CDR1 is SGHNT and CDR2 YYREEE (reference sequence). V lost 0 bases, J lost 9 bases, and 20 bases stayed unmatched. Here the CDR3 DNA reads TGTGCCAGCAGCTTGGCCGGGGGGGGCCTAGGCAGTGAAGCTGGGCAGTACTTC. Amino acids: CASSLAGGGLGSEAGQYF. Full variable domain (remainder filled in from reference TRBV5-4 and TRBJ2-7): ETGVTQSPTHLIKTRGQQVTLRCSSQSGHNTVSWYQQALGQGPQFIFQYYREEENGRGNFPPRFSGLQFPNYSSELNVNALELDDSALYLCASSLAGGGLGSEAGQYFGPGTRLTVT.

The CDR3 nucleotides are TGTGCCAGCAGACAAAGACAGGGCAGCTCCTATAATTCACCCCTCCACTTT. Translated, it gives CASRQRQGSSYNSPLHF. The V call is TRBV27, the J call TRBJ1-6; TRBD1 aligns across 7 bases. The CDR3 is made up of 17 amino acids. The germline CDR1 and CDR2 sequences are MNHEY and SMNVEV (reference sequence). J was trimmed by 0 bases and V by 6 bases; bases with no gene match: 8.

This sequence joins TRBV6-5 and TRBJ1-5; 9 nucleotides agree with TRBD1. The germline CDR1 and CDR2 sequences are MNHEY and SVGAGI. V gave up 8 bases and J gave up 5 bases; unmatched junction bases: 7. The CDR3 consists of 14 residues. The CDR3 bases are TGTGCCAGCTCCACCGGGACAGGGTATCAGCCCCAGCATTTT. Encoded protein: CASSTGTGYQPQHF.

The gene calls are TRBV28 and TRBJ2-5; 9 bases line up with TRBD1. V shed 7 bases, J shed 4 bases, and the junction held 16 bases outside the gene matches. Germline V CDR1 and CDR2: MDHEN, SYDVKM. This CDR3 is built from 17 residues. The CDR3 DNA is TGTGCCAGCACGACTTTCGGCCGGACAGGGGCTAGAGAGACCCAGTACTTC. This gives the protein CASTTFGRTGARETQYF.

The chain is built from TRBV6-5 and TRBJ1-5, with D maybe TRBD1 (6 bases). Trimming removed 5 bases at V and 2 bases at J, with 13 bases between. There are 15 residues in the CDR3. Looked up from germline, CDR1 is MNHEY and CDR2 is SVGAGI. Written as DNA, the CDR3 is TGTGCCAGCAGTACACAGGGTTGGGGCAATCAGCCCCAGCATTTT. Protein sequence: CASSTQGWGNQPQHF.

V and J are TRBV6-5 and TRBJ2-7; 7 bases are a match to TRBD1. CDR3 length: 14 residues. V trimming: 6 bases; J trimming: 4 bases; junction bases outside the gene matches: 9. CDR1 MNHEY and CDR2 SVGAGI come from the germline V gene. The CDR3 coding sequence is TGTGCCAGCAGAACTGACAGGGAACCTTACGAGCAGTACTTC. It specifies CASRTDREPYEQYF.

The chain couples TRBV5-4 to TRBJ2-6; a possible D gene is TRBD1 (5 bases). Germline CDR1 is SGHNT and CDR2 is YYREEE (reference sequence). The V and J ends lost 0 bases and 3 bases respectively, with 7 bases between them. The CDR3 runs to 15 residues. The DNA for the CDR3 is TGTGCCAGCAGCTTGGTAGGGGTTGGGGCCAACGTCCTGACTTTC. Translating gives CASSLVGVGANVLTF.

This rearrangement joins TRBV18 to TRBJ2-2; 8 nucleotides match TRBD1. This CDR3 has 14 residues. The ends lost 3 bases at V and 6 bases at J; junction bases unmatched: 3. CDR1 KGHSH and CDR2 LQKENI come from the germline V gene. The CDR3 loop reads CASSPMTGAGELFF. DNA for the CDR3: TGTGCCAGCTCACCCATGACAGGGGCCGGGGAGCTGTTTTTT. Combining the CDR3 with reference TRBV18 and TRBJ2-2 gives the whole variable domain NAGVMQNPRHLVRRRGQEARLRCSPMKGHSHVYWYRQLPEEGLKFMVYLQKENIIDESGMPKERFSAEFPKEGPSILRIQQVVRGDSAAYFCASSPMTGAGELFFGEGSRLTVL.

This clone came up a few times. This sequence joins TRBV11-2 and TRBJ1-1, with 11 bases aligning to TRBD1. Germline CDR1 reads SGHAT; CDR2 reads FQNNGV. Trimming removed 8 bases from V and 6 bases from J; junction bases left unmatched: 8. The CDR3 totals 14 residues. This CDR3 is CASSVGQGASEAFF. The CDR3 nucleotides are TGTGCCAGCTCCGTCGGACAGGGGGCTTCTGAAGCTTTCTTT.

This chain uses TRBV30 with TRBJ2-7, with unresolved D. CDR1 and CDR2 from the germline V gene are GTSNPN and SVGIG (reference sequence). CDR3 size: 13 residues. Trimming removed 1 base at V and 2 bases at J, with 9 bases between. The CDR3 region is CAWSGSEPYEQYF. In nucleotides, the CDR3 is TGTGCCTGGAGTGGCAGCGAGCCCTACGAGCAGTACTTC.

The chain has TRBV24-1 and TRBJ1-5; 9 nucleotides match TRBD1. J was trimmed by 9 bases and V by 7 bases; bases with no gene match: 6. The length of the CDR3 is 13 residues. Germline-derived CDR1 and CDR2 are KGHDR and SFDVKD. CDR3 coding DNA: TGTGCCACCAGCTTAACAGGGGGCGGGCCCCAGCATTTT. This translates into CATSLTGGGPQHF.

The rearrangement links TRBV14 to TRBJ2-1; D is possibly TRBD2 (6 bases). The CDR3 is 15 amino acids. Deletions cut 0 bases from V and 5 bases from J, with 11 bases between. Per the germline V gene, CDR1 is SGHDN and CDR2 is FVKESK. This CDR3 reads CASSQDLGGNNEQFF. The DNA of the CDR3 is TGTGCCAGCAGCCAAGATCTGGGGGGAAACAATGAGCAGTTCTTC.

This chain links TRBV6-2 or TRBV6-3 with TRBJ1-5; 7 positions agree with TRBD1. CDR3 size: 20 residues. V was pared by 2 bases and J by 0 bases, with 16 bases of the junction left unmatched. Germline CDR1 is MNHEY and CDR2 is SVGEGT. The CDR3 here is CASSYDITRDRTYSNQPQHF. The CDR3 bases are TGTGCCAGCAGTTACGACATAACGCGGGACAGAACCTATAGCAATCAGCCCCAGCATTTT.